Listed here are 19 T cell receptor beta chains from one sample, sequenced in a study of blood T cells in healthy people across ages. A J-beta primer mix and a sample-barcoded 5' primer were used in a second PCR of roughly 6 to 12 cycles. TCRdb ran MiXCR on the 5' RACE reads and lists one entry per CDR3 protein. The sample lists about 1,400,000 distinct CDR3 sequences, approximately 59% seen once, with about 6.3% in the top ten. What was sequenced was blood. These receptors were obtained from a man younger than 35 in good health.

This clonotype has just a few counts. This chain uses TRBV4-1 with TRBJ2-7; D is uncertain. Germline V gives CDR1 MGHRA, CDR2 YSYEKL. The CDR3 is 15 amino acids. V shed 0 bases and J shed 6 bases, with 15 bases lying between them. CDR3 sequence: CASSQDWGGLTEQYF. CDR3 DNA: TGCGCCAGCAGCCAAGATTGGGGTGGGCTAACCGAGCAGTACTTC.

This chain uses TRBV27 with TRBJ2-6; no definite D call. Trimming took off 5 bases at V and 0 bases at J, with 17 bases between the two ends. This CDR3 has 18 amino acids. The germline CDR1 and CDR2 sequences are MNHEY and SMNVEV (reference sequence). The CDR3 loop is CASSPGGSVSSGANVLTF. As DNA, the CDR3 is TGTGCCAGCAGTCCGGGCGGATCTGTAAGCTCTGGGGCCAACGTCCTGACTTTC.

This clonotype has just a few counts. The chain employs TRBV7-2 and TRBJ2-7; D call uncertain. Trimming removed 5 bases from V and 5 bases from J, with 10 bases in between. The germline V gene has CDR1 SGHTA and CDR2 FQGNSA. The CDR3 sequence is 12 residues long. CDR3 sequence: CASSHWDDEQYF. In DNA form, the CDR3 reads TGTGCCAGCAGCCATTGGGATGACGAGCAGTACTTC.

The rearrangement joins TRBV4-1 to TRBJ2-1, with D hard to call. V lost 4 bases and J 6 bases, leaving 7 bases between the germline ends. CDR3 size: 12 residues. Germline CDR1 is MGHRA and CDR2 is YSYEKL. The CDR3 bases are TGCGCCAGCAGCCGAGCATTCAATGAGCAGTTCTTC. Its translation is CASSRAFNEQFF.

This rearrangement joins TRBV13 to TRBJ2-2, with a weak D call TRBD2 (6 bases). The germline V gene encodes CDR1 PRHDT and CDR2 FYEKMQ (reference sequence). This CDR3 is built from 17 residues. V was cut by 5 bases and J by 0 bases, with 16 bases left in between. CDR3 sequence: CASSPRRGTSNTGELFF. The CDR3 DNA is TGTGCCAGCAGCCCTCGTAGAGGGACTTCGAACACCGGGGAGCTGTTTTTT.

A note on this clonotype: Its ends do not fully match the called genes, so a read error is possible. CDR3 nucleotides: TGTGCCAGCAGTGACCCAGTCACATACAATGGGCAGTTCTTC. Translating gives CASSDPVTYNGQFF. V is TRBV25-1 and J is TRBJ2-1, with D unclear. The CDR3 is 14 residues long. The germline gives CDR1 MGHDK, CDR2 SYGVNS. The complete variable domain, with remaining parts taken from reference TRBV25-1 and TRBJ2-1, reads EADIYQTPRYLVIGTGKKITLECSQTMGHDKMYWYQQDPGMELHLIHYSYGVNSTEKGDLSSESTVSRIRTEHFPLTLESARPSHTSQYLCASSDPVTYNGQFFGPGTRLTVL.

The chain recombines TRBV27 with TRBJ1-3, with D possibly TRBD1 on 6 matching bases. The CDR3 covers 14 residues. Deletions cut 0 bases from V and 6 bases from J, with 9 bases between. The V gene's germline CDR1 is MNHEY and CDR2 SMNVEV (reference sequence). CDR3 coding DNA: TGTGCCAGCAGTTTATCGGGGGCACCAAACACCATATATTTT. It translates to CASSLSGAPNTIYF.

This clonotype was recorded a few times. CDR3: CATTKKAWDRGPDTQYF. The CDR3, as DNA: TGTGCCACAACGAAAAAAGCCTGGGACAGGGGTCCAGATACGCAGTATTTT. V gene TRBV7-2 combines with J gene TRBJ2-3; TRBD1 matches 10 bases. Germline loops: CDR1 SGHTA, CDR2 FQGNSA. V shed 10 bases and J 4 bases; nucleotides not matched to a gene: 17. The length of the CDR3 is 17 residues.

This chain connects TRBV12-3 or TRBV12-4 to TRBJ2-3; no definite D call. The CDR3 contains 15 residues. V gave up 7 bases and J gave up 0 bases, with 14 bases separating them. CDR3 sequence: CASTLDLYSTDTQYF. The CDR3 bases are TGTGCCAGCACCCTAGACTTGTATAGCACAGATACGCAGTATTTT.

V usage is TRBV6-1 and J usage is TRBJ2-1; D is perhaps TRBD1 (6 bases). This CDR3 is built from 14 residues. V dropped 8 bases and J dropped 4 bases, with 15 bases sitting between them. Germline V gene sequence: CDR1 MNHNS, CDR2 SASEGT. DNA for the CDR3: TGTGCCAGCTTTTCCGGACAGCTATACAATGAGCAGTTCTTC. This translates into CASFSGQLYNEQFF.

The rearrangement joins TRBV12-3 or TRBV12-4 to TRBJ2-2; TRBD2 aligns across 7 bases. This CDR3 region has 18 residues. Trimming at V came to 1 base and at J to 1 base, leaving 9 bases not matched to a gene. CDR3 sequence: CASSLVGRIAGNTGELFF. For the CDR3, the DNA is TGTGCCAGCAGTTTAGTAGGTCGAATAGCGGGGAACACCGGGGAGCTGTTTTTT.

This chain uses TRBV12-3 or TRBV12-4 with TRBJ2-1; perhaps D is TRBD1 or TRBD2 (5 bases each). The CDR3 runs to 12 residues. Trimming pared 6 bases from V and 7 bases from J, leaving 10 bases between. Here the CDR3 DNA reads TGTGCCAGCAGCCGCAGGGAGAATGAGCAGTTCTTC. Amino acid sequence: CASSRRENEQFF.

CDR3 nucleotide sequence: TGCAGTGCTGGGACAGCTCACACTGAAGCTTTCTTT. Its protein is CSAGTAHTEAFF. V usage is TRBV20-1 and J usage is TRBJ1-1; 7 positions match TRBD1. The V segment lost 5 bases and the J segment 3 bases; nucleotides outside the gene matches: 3. Germline CDR1 DFQATT, CDR2 SNEGSKA (reference sequence). The CDR3 is 12 amino acids.

The rearrangement joins TRBV3-1 to TRBJ2-4; maybe TRBD2 (5 bases). Judging by the DNA end, TRBJ2-7 fits better; the J call may be wrong. Germline V gene data show CDR1 as LGHDT and CDR2 as YNNKEL (reference sequence). The CDR3 is made up of 13 amino acids. The CDR3 loop reads CASSLAWENEQYF. Written as DNA, the CDR3 is TGTGCCAGCAGCCTCGCTTGGGAGAACGAGCAGTACTTC.

The rearrangement links TRBV27 to TRBJ2-1, with D possibly TRBD2 on 6 matching bases. This CDR3 spans 18 amino acids. Germline values: CDR1 MNHEY, CDR2 SMNVEV (reference sequence). Trimming took 0 bases from V and 4 from J, leaving 19 bases between them. The chain's CDR3 is CASSLSPLLARAYNEQFF. The CDR3, as DNA: TGTGCCAGCAGTTTATCTCCTCTACTAGCTAGGGCGTACAATGAGCAGTTCTTC.

This chain connects TRBV12-3 or TRBV12-4 to TRBJ2-5; perhaps TRBD1 as D (7 bases). The DNA end favors TRBJ2-7, so the J call may be wrong. The CDR3 runs to 17 residues. CDR3 DNA sequence: TGTGCCAGCAGTTTTATCGGGGGTAGGGGGCACTCCTACGAGCAGTACTTC. It is translated as CASSFIGGRGHSYEQYF.

This clonotype is a singleton in its sample. The chain couples TRBV28 to TRBJ2-3; D could derive from TRBD1 or TRBD2 (5 bases each). The CDR3 loop spans 16 amino acids. The germline V and J ends were trimmed by 3 bases and 1 base, with 14 bases remaining between them. Looked up from germline, CDR1 is MDHEN and CDR2 is SYDVKM. The CDR3 nucleotides are TGTGCCAGCAGTTTGGGGGTCCTTACAGGCACAGATACGCAGTATTTT. Protein product: CASSLGVLTGTDTQYF. The full variable domain, its missing parts supplied by reference TRBV28 and TRBJ2-3, is DVKVTQSSRYLVKRTGEKVFLECVQDMDHENMFWYRQDPGLGLRLIYFSYDVKMKEKGDIPEGYSVSREKKERFSLILESASTNQTSMYLCASSLGVLTGTDTQYFGPGTRLTVL.

The rearrangement links TRBV2 to TRBJ2-4; 7 nucleotides align to TRBD1. The CDR3 consists of 14 residues. Looked up from germline, CDR1 is SNHLY and CDR2 is FYNNEI. V gave up 9 bases and J gave up 7 bases; unmatched junction bases: 12. This chain's CDR3 is CASSPGTAGNIQYF. CDR3 DNA sequence: TGTGCCAGTTCTCCCGGGACAGCAGGGAACATTCAGTACTTC.

With respect to this clonotype: A junction end diverges from the germline sequence, so it may reflect a read error. The CDR3 reads CASSSGSTGELFF. The CDR3 nucleotides read TGTGCTAGCAGTTCCGGGTCCACCGGGGAGCTGTTTTTT. The chain has TRBV27 and TRBJ2-2, with unresolved D. Germline V gives CDR1 MNHEY, CDR2 SMNVEV (reference sequence). This CDR3 contains 13 residues.